A single T cell receptor (beta chain) is shown here with its context. Method: immunoSEQ multiplex PCR; TCRdb's copy keeps in-frame clones and lacks some. The repertoire holds about 470,000 clones, with about 85% as singletons. The sample belongs to a study of shared clonotypes between healthy human individuals. The CDR3 has 15 amino acids. Germline CDR1 SGHTA, CDR2 FQGTGA. With 2 bases clipped from V and 1 base from J, the junction kept 2 bases outside the gene matches. Donors were healthy HIV-negative adults without recent acute infections or vaccinations. V gene TRBV7-3 combines with J gene TRBJ2-3; 8 nucleotides align to TRBD2. This TCR came from a woman in her forties in good health. Some clones in this sample may be carry-over from other donors' samples. Material: PBMCs. The CDR3 spells CASSLLAGRTDTQYF. CDR3 nucleotides: TGTGCCAGCAGCTTACTAGCGGGTCGCACAGATACGCAGTATTTT. The full variable domain, completed using reference TRBV7-3 and TRBJ2-3, is GAGVSQTPSNKVTEKGKYVELRCDPISGHTALYWYRQSLGQGPEFLIYFQGTGAADDSGLPNDRFFAVRPEGSVSTLKIQRTERGDSAVYLCASSLLAGRTDTQYFGPGTRLTVL.